The 25 T cell receptor beta chains given below trace back to one sample, sequenced in a study of immune heterogeneity within non-small cell lung tumors. Template material for each sample was 550 to 700 ng of bulk tumor genomic DNA. Primary tumors were biopsied several times each, far apart, intraoperatively. Curative operations were performed on patients who had untreated, newly diagnosed non-small cell lung cancer. TCR beta CDR3 was amplified by multiplex PCR, first round nine to eleven cycles, 32 V and 13 J primers. Using its own MiXCR run on the multiplex PCR reads, TCRdb lists one record per CDR3 protein. The profile covers 2,500 to 3,000 distinct CDR3 sequences, with roughly 25% appearing a single time and around 15% taken by the ten largest. The material sequenced was lung tumor tissue. The receptors originated from a female donor with non-small cell lung cancer.

The rearrangement uses TRBV5-5 and TRBJ2-1; 12 nucleotides line up with TRBD2. Trimming cost V 4 bases and J 12 bases; bases outside gene matches: 11. Germline CDR1 SGHKS, CDR2 YYEKEE (reference sequence). The CDR3 contains 15 residues. CDR3 loop: CASSPRLAGERGQFF. The DNA for the CDR3 is TGTGCCAGCAGCCCACGACTAGCGGGAGAGAGGGGGCAGTTCTTC. Full variable domain (outside the CDR3, taken from reference TRBV5-5 and TRBJ2-1): DAGVTQSPTHLIKTRGQQVTLRCSPISGHKSVSWYQQVLGQGPQFIFQYYEKEERGRGNFPDRFSARQFPNYSSELNVNALLLGDSALYLCASSPRLAGERGQFFGPGTRLTVL.

The rearrangement uses TRBV2 and TRBJ2-7; possibly TRBD1 for D (6 bases). There are 13 residues in the CDR3. The V gene's germline CDR1 is SNHLY and CDR2 FYNNEI. The V end lost 6 bases, the J end lost 6 bases, and 15 bases lay between the germline ends. CDR3 protein: CASRGTGLGEQYF. For the CDR3, the DNA is TGTGCCAGCAGGGGAACAGGGCTCGGCGAGCAGTACTTC.

Details on this clonotype: Its ends do not fully match the called genes, so a read error is possible. The chain carries TRBV7-9 and TRBJ2-7; 12 bases are a match to TRBD1. This CDR3 has 14 amino acids. Germline V gene sequence: CDR1 SEHNR, CDR2 FQNEAQ (reference sequence). The CDR3: CDSSSGTGGHEQYF. For the CDR3, the DNA is TGTGACAGCAGCTCCGGGACAGGGGGCCACGAGCAGTACTTC.

This clonotype is labeled medium-sized (0.01 to 0.1%). The chain employs TRBV12-3 or TRBV12-4 and TRBJ2-1; a weak D match, TRBD1 (5 bases). V was pared by 0 bases and J by 9 bases, with 18 bases between. The CDR3 has 16 residues. CDR3 bases: TGTGCCAGCAGTTTAGCCAGGGCTTCGCGGCCAGCTGAGCAGTTCTTC. This codes for CASSLARASRPAEQFF.

Regarding this clonotype: Given a much more abundant clone one base away, this may be a read error. This rearrangement joins TRBV20-1 to TRBJ2-7; D is possibly TRBD2 (5 bases). The germline gives CDR1 DFQATT, CDR2 SNEGSKA (reference sequence). The CDR3 runs 14 residues. In DNA form, the CDR3 reads TGCAGTGTCGAGGGCATAGATTTCTCCTACGAGCGGTACTTC. This translates into CSVEGIDFSYERYF.

Only a few counts were recorded for this clonotype. This sequence joins TRBV7-9 and TRBJ1-4; 7 bases fit TRBD1. Germline V CDR1 and CDR2: SEHNR, FQNEAQ (reference sequence). V shed 2 bases and J 6 bases; nucleotides not matched to a gene: 12. CDR3 size: 17 residues. The CDR3 DNA reads TGTGCCAGCAGCTTACTAGGGGGCGCAATCGGGGATGAAAAACTGTTTTTT. As protein: CASSLLGGAIGDEKLFF.

This clonotype has just a few counts. This chain connects TRBV5-1 to TRBJ1-3; TRBD1 is a possible D gene (6 bases). Trimming removed 2 bases from V and 2 bases from J, with 14 bases in between. The germline V gene encodes CDR1 SGHRS and CDR2 YFSETQ. The CDR3 runs 16 residues. The CDR3 loop is CASSFSSGTPGNTIYF. CDR3 coding DNA: TGCGCCAGCAGCTTTTCCTCCGGGACACCTGGAAACACCATATATTTT. Full variable domain (remainder filled in from reference TRBV5-1 and TRBJ1-3): KAGVTQTPRYLIKTRGQQVTLSCSPISGHRSVSWYQQTPGQGLQFLFEYFSETQRNKGNFPGRFSGRQFSNSRSEMNVSTLELGDSALYLCASSFSSGTPGNTIYFGEGSWLTVV.

With respect to this clonotype: A read error may be the cause here, since a much bigger clone is one base away. The J gene is TRBJ2-1, the V gene TRBV6-2 or TRBV6-3; 7 nucleotides line up with TRBD2. V shed 6 bases and J 5 bases; nucleotides not matched to a gene: 10. The CDR3 totals 15 residues. Germline values: CDR1 MNHEY, CDR2 SVGEGT. The chain's CDR3 is CASSFTSEGHNEQFF. The CDR3 nucleotides are TGTGCCAGCAGCTTTACTAGCGAGGGACACAATGAGCAGTTCTTC.

The chain is built from TRBV12-3 or TRBV12-4 and TRBJ2-1, with D unclear. This CDR3 region has 15 residues. V was shortened by 2 bases and J by 6 bases, with 14 bases between the two germline ends. CDR3 nucleotides: TGTGCCAGCAGTTTAATGGCCAGAGGATCCAATGAGCAGTTCTTC. This sequence encodes CASSLMARGSNEQFF.

This clonotype was detected a few times. This sequence joins TRBV2 and TRBJ2-7; D ambiguous. The CDR3 has 14 amino acids. Germline CDR1 SNHLY, CDR2 FYNNEI. The V gene lost 4 bases and the J gene lost 9 bases, with 19 bases spanning the gap. CDR3 sequence: CASSVGRPGVGQYF. The DNA for the CDR3 is TGTGCCAGCAGTGTCGGGCGCCCGGGTGTTGGGCAGTACTTC.

This clonotype is medium-sized within its sample. The rearrangement joins TRBV2 to TRBJ2-7; D uncertain. This CDR3 contains 13 residues. CDR1 is SNHLY and CDR2 is FYNNEI in the germline V gene. Deletions cut 2 bases from V and 3 bases from J, with 8 bases between. As DNA, the CDR3 is TGTGCCAGCAGTGAAAGGACGGACTACGAGCAGTACTTC. Residues: CASSERTDYEQYF.

As to this clonotype: A much larger clone lies one base from this, so it may be a read error. The CDR3 DNA follows: TGCAGTGCTATGCTAGGGGGCCGGAGCTATGGCTACACCTTC. Translating gives CSAMLGGRSYGYTF. V gene TRBV20-1 combines with J gene TRBJ1-2; 7 nucleotides line up with TRBD1. Trimming removed 4 bases from V and 4 bases from J; junction bases left unmatched: 9. Germline CDR1 and CDR2: DFQATT and SNEGSKA (reference sequence). The CDR3 has 14 residues.

The gene calls are TRBV19 and TRBJ2-2; D could derive from TRBD1 or TRBD2 (5 bases each). There are 13 residues in the CDR3. The V end lost 4 bases, the J end lost 6 bases, and 9 bases lay between the germline ends. Germline-derived CDR1 and CDR2 are LNHDA and SQIVND (reference sequence). The CDR3 reads CASSNGAAGELFF. In DNA form, the CDR3 reads TGTGCCAGTAGTAACGGGGCTGCCGGGGAGCTGTTTTTT.

This clonotype was observed a few times. The chain is built from TRBV5-1 and TRBJ1-1; possible D gene TRBD1, 6 bases. CDR1 is SGHRS and CDR2 is YFSETQ in the germline V gene. Trimming took 5 bases from V and 0 from J, leaving 23 bases between them. CDR3 size: 18 residues. CDR3 nucleotide sequence: TGCGCCAGCAGTCCTGGAAGGGGGGACCGGGACATGAACACTGAAGCTTTCTTT. It encodes CASSPGRGDRDMNTEAFF. The full variable domain, rest sourced from reference TRBV5-1 and TRBJ1-1, is KAGVTQTPRYLIKTRGQQVTLSCSPISGHRSVSWYQQTPGQGLQFLFEYFSETQRNKGNFPGRFSGRQFSNSRSEMNVSTLELGDSALYLCASSPGRGDRDMNTEAFFGQGTRLTVV.

This clonotype was seen only a few times. This chain uses TRBV11-2 with TRBJ2-7; 7 bases map to TRBD1. This CDR3 has 15 residues. V dropped 5 bases and J dropped 0; count of bases not matched to a gene: 7. Germline V gene sequence: CDR1 SGHAT, CDR2 FQNNGV. CDR3 coding DNA: TGTGCCAGCAGCCCACCGGACAGGCGCTCCTACGAGCAGTACTTC. It yields the protein CASSPPDRRSYEQYF.

This clonotype is classed as medium-sized. V and J are TRBV6-1 and TRBJ2-7; the D gene is possibly TRBD1 (6 bases). V lost 3 bases to trimming and J lost 2 bases, with 14 bases between them. The germline gives CDR1 MNHNS, CDR2 SASEGT. This CDR3 spans 15 amino acids. Written as DNA, the CDR3 is TGTGCCAGCAGTGAGGCGGCAGGGGAAGCCTACGAGCAGTACTTC. This codes for CASSEAAGEAYEQYF.

V is TRBV28 and J is TRBJ1-2; 9 nucleotides line up with TRBD1. CDR1 is MDHEN and CDR2 is SYDVKM in the germline V gene. J lost 3 bases, V lost 3 bases, and 8 bases had no gene match. This CDR3 contains 16 residues. The CDR3 sequence: CASSFRGRQGDYGYTF. CDR3 DNA: TGTGCCAGCAGTTTTAGGGGCAGACAGGGGGACTATGGCTACACCTTC.

This chain links TRBV12-3 or TRBV12-4 with TRBJ2-7, with 9 bases matching TRBD2. The CDR3 contains 15 residues. The V gene end was trimmed by 2 bases and the J gene end by 4 bases; junction bases not matched to a gene: 6. Written as DNA, the CDR3 is TGTGCCAGCAGTTTACTAGCGGGGAGCCGTTACGAGCAGTACTTC. It is translated as CASSLLAGSRYEQYF.

As to this clonotype: The conserved closing phenylalanine or tryptophan is absent in this CDR3, likely reflecting a read error. This chain uses TRBV27 with TRBJ1-6; possible D gene TRBD1, 5 bases. CDR1 and CDR2 (germline): MNHEY, SMNVEV (reference sequence). Between the trimmed V and J ends, which lost 0 bases and 6 bases, there was a span of 12 bases. This CDR3 spans 16 amino acids. The DNA of the CDR3 is TGTGCCAGCAGTTTATCCACAGGACTGATTAATTCACCCCTCCACTTA. This encodes CASSLSTGLINSPLHL.

The rearrangement uses TRBV6-5 and TRBJ1-1; no firm D call. Per the germline V gene, CDR1 is MNHEY and CDR2 is SVGAGI. The CDR3 is made up of 14 amino acids. V dropped 2 bases and J dropped 1 base, with 8 bases sitting between them. DNA of the CDR3: TGTGCCAGCAGTTACGAACATAGGAACACTGAAGCTTTCTTT. This translates into CASSYEHRNTEAFF.

The J gene is TRBJ2-7, the V gene TRBV20-1; 10 bases are a match to TRBD2. Germline CDR1 is DFQATT and CDR2 is SNEGSKA (reference sequence). This CDR3 comprises 13 residues. The trim removed 6 bases at V and 11 bases at J, leaving 13 bases unmatched. CDR3 bases: TGCAGTGCCCAGACTAGCGGGCGAGAGACCAAGTACTTC. The encoded protein is CSAQTSGRETKYF.

By share of the sample, this clonotype is medium-sized. This chain uses TRBV6-2 or TRBV6-3 with TRBJ2-3; unclear D gene. CDR3 size: 13 residues. The germline gives CDR1 MNHEY, CDR2 SVGEGT. Trimming removed 8 bases at V and 3 bases at J, with 12 bases between. This CDR3 is CASLGIGTDTQYF. The CDR3 DNA is TGTGCCAGCCTCGGTATTGGTACAGATACGCAGTATTTT.

This clonotype has more than one count but fewer than ten. The rearrangement uses TRBV5-1 and TRBJ1-3; no clear D. The CDR3 is 15 amino acids. From germline, CDR1 is SGHRS and CDR2 YFSETQ. The V end was cut by 1 base, the J end by 0 bases, with 8 bases between. In DNA form, the CDR3 reads TGCGCCAGCAGCTTGAACGGAGCCTCTGGAAACACCATATATTTT. Translating gives CASSLNGASGNTIYF.

The chain is built from TRBV6-1 and TRBJ1-2, with D hard to call. CDR1 is MNHNS and CDR2 is SASEGT in the germline V gene. V shed 8 bases and J shed 0 bases, with 1 base lying between them. This CDR3 spans 10 amino acids. The CDR3 reads CASSNYGYTF. DNA for the CDR3: TGTGCCAGCTCTAACTATGGCTACACCTTC.

The chain links TRBV5-5 to TRBJ2-7; 11 bases line up with TRBD1. CDR1 is SGHKS, CDR2 YYEKEE, per germline (reference sequence). CDR3 length: 15 residues. The V gene end was trimmed by 2 bases and the J gene end by 4 bases; junction bases not matched to a gene: 5. The CDR3 DNA reads TGTGCCAGCAGCTTTGGGACAGGGGGTTTTTACGAGCAGTACTTC. Translating gives CASSFGTGGFYEQYF.